A selection of T cell receptor beta chains follows, all from one sample in a study of blood T cell repertoires in COVID-19. The assay was immunoSEQ multiplex PCR, and TCRdb's table has in-frame clones only and misses some. The table has about 240,000 clones, roughly 89% seen once. The specimen was PBMCs or T cells enriched from blood (not recorded which). These receptors were obtained from a woman aged 25-40 years who had recovered from COVID-19. Both conserved end residues are trimmed from each CDR3. Fields, in order: V gene, J gene, CDR3 protein.

v_call: TRBV30
j_call: TRBJ1-1
cdr3_aa: AWSVNPSSGAF

v_call: TRBV29-1
j_call: TRBJ1-2
cdr3_aa: SVLGQGLQSFGYT

v_call: TRBV18
j_call: TRBJ2-5
cdr3_aa: ASSPIFGEETQY

v_call: TRBV28
j_call: TRBJ1-1
cdr3_aa: ASGQGFEAF

v_call: TRBV2
j_call: TRBJ2-2
cdr3_aa: ASGSLGDTGELF

v_call: TRBV5-1
j_call: TRBJ2-3
cdr3_aa: ASTPPGVTDTQY

v_call: TRBV5-6
j_call: TRBJ1-6
cdr3_aa: ASSFAALYNSPLH

v_call: TRBV5-1
j_call: TRBJ1-1
cdr3_aa: ASSGRAGGEITEAF

v_call: TRBV6-2/TRBV6-3
j_call: TRBJ1-1
cdr3_aa: ASSLYRANTEAF

v_call: TRBV18
j_call: TRBJ2-7
cdr3_aa: ASSPPGELAEQY

v_call: TRBV11-3
j_call: TRBJ2-3
cdr3_aa: ASSLAAGNTDTQY

v_call: TRBV7-9
j_call: TRBJ2-2
cdr3_aa: ASSLDRTGLDTGELF

v_call: TRBV3-1/TRBV3-2
j_call: TRBJ1-3
cdr3_aa: ATRRGEIGNTIY

v_call: TRBV3-1/TRBV3-2
j_call: TRBJ2-2
cdr3_aa: ASSPHCRKQKNTGELF

v_call: TRBV5-4
j_call: TRBJ1-1
cdr3_aa: ASSSPQGGTEAF

v_call: TRBV15
j_call: TRBJ2-7
cdr3_aa: ATSKTGSGLLSYEQY

v_call: TRBV4-3
j_call: TRBJ1-4
cdr3_aa: ASSQDGSGVGKLF

v_call: TRBV10-1
j_call: TRBJ1-1
cdr3_aa: ASSPLHDSHTEAF

v_call: TRBV19
j_call: TRBJ2-1
cdr3_aa: ASSDRSSYNEQF

v_call: TRBV7-2
j_call: TRBJ1-1
cdr3_aa: ASSRDNPRDYTEAF

v_call: TRBV18
j_call: TRBJ2-2
cdr3_aa: ASSPEGYTGELF

v_call: TRBV11-2
j_call: TRBJ1-2
cdr3_aa: ASSLVSGART

v_call: TRBV5-6
j_call: TRBJ1-5
cdr3_aa: ASSFAYSMDQPQH

v_call: TRBV7-2
j_call: TRBJ1-2
cdr3_aa: ASSLAGGQRNTNYGYT

v_call: TRBV6-5
j_call: TRBJ1-1
cdr3_aa: ASTLVLNTEAF